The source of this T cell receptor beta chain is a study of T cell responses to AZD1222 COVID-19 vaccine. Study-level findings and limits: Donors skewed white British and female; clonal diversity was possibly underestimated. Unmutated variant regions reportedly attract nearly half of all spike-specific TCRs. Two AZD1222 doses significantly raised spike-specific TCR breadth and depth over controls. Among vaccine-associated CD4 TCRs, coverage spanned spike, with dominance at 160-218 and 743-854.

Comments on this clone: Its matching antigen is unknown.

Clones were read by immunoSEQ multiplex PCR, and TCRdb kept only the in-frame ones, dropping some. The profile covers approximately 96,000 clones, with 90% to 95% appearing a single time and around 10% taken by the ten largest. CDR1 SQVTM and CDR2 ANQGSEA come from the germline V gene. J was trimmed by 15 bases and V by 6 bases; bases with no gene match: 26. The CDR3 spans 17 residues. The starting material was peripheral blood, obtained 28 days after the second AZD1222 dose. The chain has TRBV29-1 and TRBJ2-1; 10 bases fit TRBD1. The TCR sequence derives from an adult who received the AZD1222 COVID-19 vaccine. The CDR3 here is CSVSRQGASLATRSLFF. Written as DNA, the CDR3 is TGCAGCGTCTCTCGACAGGGGGCGAGTTTGGCGACAAGGAGTCTGTTCTTC.